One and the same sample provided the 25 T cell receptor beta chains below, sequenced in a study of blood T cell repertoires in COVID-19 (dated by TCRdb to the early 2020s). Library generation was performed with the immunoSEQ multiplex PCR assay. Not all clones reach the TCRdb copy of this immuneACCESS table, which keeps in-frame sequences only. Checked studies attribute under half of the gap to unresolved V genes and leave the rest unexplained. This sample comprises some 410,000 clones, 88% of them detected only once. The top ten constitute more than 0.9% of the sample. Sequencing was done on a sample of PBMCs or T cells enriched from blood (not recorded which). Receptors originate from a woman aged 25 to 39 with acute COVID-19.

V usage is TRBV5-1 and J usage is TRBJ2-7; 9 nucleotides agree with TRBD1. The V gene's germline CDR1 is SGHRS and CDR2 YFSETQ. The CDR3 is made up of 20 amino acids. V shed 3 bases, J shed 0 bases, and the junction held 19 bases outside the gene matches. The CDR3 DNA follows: TGCGCCAGCAGCTCGCGTCCCGGGACAGGGACATCTTCGTTCTCCTACGAGCAGTACTTC. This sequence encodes CASSSRPGTGTSSFSYEQYF.

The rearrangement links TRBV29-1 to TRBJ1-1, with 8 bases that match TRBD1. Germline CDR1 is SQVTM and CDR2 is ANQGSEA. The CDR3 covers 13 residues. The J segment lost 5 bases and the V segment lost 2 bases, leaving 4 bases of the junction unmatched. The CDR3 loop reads CSVEQGARTEAFF. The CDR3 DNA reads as TGCAGCGTTGAACAGGGGGCCAGGACTGAAGCTTTCTTT.

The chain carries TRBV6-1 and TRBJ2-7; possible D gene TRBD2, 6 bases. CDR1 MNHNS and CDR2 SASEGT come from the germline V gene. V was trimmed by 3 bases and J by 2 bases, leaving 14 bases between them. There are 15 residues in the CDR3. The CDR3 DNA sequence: TGTGCCAGCAGTGACCCCTTGGGCGGGACCTACGAGCAGTACTTC. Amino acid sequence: CASSDPLGGTYEQYF.

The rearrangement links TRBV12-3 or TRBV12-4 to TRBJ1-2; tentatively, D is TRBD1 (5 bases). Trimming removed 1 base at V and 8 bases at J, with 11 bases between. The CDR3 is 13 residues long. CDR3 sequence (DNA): TGTGCCAGCAGTTTAGGGGGACTGAGGGGCTACACCTTC. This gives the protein CASSLGGLRGYTF.

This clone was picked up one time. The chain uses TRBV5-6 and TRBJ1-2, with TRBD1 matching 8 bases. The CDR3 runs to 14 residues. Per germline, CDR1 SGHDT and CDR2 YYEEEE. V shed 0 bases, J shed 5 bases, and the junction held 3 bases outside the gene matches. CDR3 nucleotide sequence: TGTGCCAGCAGCTTGGGGACAGGGACTTATGGCTACACCTTC. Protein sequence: CASSLGTGTYGYTF. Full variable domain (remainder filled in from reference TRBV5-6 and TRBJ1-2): DAGVTQSPTHLIKTRGQQVTLRCSPKSGHDTVSWYQQALGQGPQFIFQYYEEEERQRGNFPDRFSGHQFPNYSSELNVNALLLGDSALYLCASSLGTGTYGYTFGSGTRLTVV.

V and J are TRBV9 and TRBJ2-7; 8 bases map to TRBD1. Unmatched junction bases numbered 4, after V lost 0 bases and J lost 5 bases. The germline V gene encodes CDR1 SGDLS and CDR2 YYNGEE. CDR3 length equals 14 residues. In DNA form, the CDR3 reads TGTGCCAGCAGCGTAGGACAGGGGATCAACGAGCAGTACTTC. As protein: CASSVGQGINEQYF.

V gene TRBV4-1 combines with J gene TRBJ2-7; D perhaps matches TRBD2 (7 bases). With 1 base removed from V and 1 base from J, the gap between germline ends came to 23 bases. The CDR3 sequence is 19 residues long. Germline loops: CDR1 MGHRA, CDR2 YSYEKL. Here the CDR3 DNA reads TGCGCCAGCAGCCAAGCCGGGGGGACGGGCAGGGGTCTGTCCTACGAGCAGTACTTC. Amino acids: CASSQAGGTGRGLSYEQYF.

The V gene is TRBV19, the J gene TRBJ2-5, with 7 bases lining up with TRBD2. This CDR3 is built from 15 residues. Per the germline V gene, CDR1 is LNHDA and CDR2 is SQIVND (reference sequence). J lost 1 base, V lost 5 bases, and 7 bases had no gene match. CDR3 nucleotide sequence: TGTGCCAGTAGTCAGACTAGCTTCGGCCAAGAGACCCAGTACTTC. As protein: CASSQTSFGQETQYF.

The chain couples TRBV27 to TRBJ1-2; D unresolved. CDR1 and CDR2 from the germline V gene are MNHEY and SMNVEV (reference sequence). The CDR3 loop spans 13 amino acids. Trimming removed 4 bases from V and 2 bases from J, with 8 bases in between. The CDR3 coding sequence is TGTGCCAGCAGTTCCCGGGAAAACTATGGCTACACCTTC. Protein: CASSSRENYGYTF.

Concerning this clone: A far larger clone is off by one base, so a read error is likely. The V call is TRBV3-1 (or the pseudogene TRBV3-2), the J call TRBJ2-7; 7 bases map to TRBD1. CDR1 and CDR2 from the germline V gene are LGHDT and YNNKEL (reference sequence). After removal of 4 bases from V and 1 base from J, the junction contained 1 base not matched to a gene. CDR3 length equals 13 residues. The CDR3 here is CASSPTGSYEQYF. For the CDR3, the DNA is TGTGCCAGCAGCCCGACAGGGTCCTACGAGCAGTACTTC.

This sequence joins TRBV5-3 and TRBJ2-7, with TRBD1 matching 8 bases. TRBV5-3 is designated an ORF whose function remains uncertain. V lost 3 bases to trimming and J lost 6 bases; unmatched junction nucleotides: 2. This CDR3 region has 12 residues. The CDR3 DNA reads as TGTGCCAGAAGCTCCGACAGGGGCGAGCAGTACTTC. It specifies CARSSDRGEQYF.

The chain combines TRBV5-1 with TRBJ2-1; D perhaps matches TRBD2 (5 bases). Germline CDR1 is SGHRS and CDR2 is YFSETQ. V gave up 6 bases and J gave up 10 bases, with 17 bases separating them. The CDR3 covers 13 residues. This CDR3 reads CASKRVGSGEQFF. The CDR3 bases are TGCGCCAGCAAAAGGGTAGGGTCGGGAGAGCAGTTCTTC.

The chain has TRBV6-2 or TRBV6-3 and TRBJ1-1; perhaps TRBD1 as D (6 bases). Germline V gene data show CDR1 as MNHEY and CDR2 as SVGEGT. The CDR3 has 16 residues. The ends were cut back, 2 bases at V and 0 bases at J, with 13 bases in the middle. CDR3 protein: CASSYPLQGLNTEAFF. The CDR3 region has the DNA TGTGCCAGCAGTTACCCTCTACAGGGTCTGAACACTGAAGCTTTCTTT.

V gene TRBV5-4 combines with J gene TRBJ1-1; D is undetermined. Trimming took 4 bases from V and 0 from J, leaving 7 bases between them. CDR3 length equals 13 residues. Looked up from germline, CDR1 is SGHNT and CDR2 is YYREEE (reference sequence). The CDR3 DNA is TGTGCCAGCAGCCTGACATTGAACACTGAAGCTTTCTTT. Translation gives CASSLTLNTEAFF.

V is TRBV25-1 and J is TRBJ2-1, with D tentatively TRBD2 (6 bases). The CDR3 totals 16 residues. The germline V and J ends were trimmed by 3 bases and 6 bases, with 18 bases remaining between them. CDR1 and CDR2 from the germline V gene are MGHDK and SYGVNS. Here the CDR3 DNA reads TGTGCCAGCAGTGATCTTACCCGACTAGGCCCCAATGAGCAGTTCTTC. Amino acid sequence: CASSDLTRLGPNEQFF.

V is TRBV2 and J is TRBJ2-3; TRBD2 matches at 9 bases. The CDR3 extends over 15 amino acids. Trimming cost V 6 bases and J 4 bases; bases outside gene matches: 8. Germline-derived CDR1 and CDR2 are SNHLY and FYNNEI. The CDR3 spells CASREMGLASDTQYF. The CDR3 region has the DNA TGTGCCAGCAGGGAGATGGGACTAGCATCAGATACGCAGTATTTT.

For the CDR3, the DNA is TGCGCCAGCAGGCTAACAGAAGGAGATACGCAGTATTTT. Its protein product is CASRLTEGDTQYF. The rearrangement links TRBV10-2 to TRBJ2-3, with D unresolved. Per the germline V gene, CDR1 is WSHSY and CDR2 is SAAADI. The length of the CDR3 is 13 residues. V was cut by 6 bases and J by 5 bases, with 12 bases left in between.

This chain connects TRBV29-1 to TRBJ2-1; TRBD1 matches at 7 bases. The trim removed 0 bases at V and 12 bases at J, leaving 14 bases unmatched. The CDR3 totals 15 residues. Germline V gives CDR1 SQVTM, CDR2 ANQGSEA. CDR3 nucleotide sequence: TGCAGCGTTGAAGACCCCACAGGGGTACGTAACGTGCAGTTCTTC. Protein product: CSVEDPTGVRNVQFF.

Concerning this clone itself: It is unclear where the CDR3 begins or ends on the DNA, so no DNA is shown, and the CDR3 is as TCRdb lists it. The CDR3 is CASSPVGPGRDGYTF. The chain is built from TRBV7-8 and TRBJ1-2. Germline V gene data show CDR1 as SGHVS and CDR2 as FQNEAQ. Inclusive of both ends, the CDR3 amounts to 15 amino acids.

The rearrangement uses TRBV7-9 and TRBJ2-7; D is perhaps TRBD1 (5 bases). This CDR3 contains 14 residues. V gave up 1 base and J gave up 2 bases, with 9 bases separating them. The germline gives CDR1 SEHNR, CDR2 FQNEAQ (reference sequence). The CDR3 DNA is TGTGCCAGCAGCTTAGGTCTGACAGCCTACGAGCAGTACTTC. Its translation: CASSLGLTAYEQYF.

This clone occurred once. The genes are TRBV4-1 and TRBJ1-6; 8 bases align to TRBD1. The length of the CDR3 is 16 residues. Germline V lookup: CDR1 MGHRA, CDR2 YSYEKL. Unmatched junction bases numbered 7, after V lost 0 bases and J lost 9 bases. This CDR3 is CASSQDPQGAVSPLHF. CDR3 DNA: TGCGCCAGCAGCCAAGATCCCCAGGGGGCGGTTTCACCCCTCCACTTT.

CDR3 DNA sequence: TGTGCCACCAGCAGAGCCTCCAGGGTTACGAGGCTGACCGCTGATGAAAAACTGTTTTTT. It is translated as CATSRASRVTRLTADEKLFF. The chain couples TRBV15 to TRBJ1-4; D perhaps matches TRBD1 (5 bases). The CDR3 covers 20 residues. Germline V gene lookup returns CDR1 LNHNV and CDR2 YYDKDF (reference sequence). V gave up 1 base and J gave up 6 bases, with 27 bases separating them. The full variable domain, its missing parts supplied by reference TRBV15 and TRBJ1-4, is DAMVIQNPRYQVTQFGKPVTLSCSQTLNHNVMYWYQQKSSQAPKLLFHYYDKDFNNEADTPDNFQSRRPNTSFCFLDIRSPGLGDTAMYLCATSRASRVTRLTADEKLFFGSGTQLSVL.

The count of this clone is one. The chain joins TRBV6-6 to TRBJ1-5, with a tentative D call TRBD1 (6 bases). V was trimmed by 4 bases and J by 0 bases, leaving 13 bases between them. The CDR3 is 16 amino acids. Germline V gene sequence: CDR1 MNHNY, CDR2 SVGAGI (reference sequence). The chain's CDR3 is CASSSSTGYSNQPQHF. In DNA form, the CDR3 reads TGTGCCAGCAGTTCCTCGACAGGCTATAGCAATCAGCCCCAGCATTTT.

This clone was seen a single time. DNA for the CDR3: TGTGCCAGCAGCGCCACCGGGACAGGGGTTTTCGAAGAGACCCAGTACTTC. This codes for CASSATGTGVFEETQYF. The V call is TRBV9, the J call TRBJ2-5; TRBD1 matches at 10 bases. J gave up 3 bases and V 3 bases, and 11 bases lay outside the gene matches. In germline, CDR1 is SGDLS, CDR2 YYNGEE. The CDR3 extends over 17 amino acids.

CDR3: CASSAAPGQGARGNYGYTF. CDR3 coding DNA: TGTGCCAGTAGTGCCGCCCCGGGACAGGGGGCGAGAGGGAACTATGGCTACACCTTC. This rearrangement joins TRBV19 to TRBJ1-2; the match to TRBD1 covers 12 bases. Germline CDR1 is LNHDA and CDR2 is SQIVND (reference sequence). V shed 5 bases, J shed 2 bases, and the junction held 15 bases outside the gene matches. This CDR3 region has 19 residues. The variable domain in full, with the rest retrieved from reference TRBV19 and TRBJ1-2, is DGGITQSPKYLFRKEGQNVTLSCEQNLNHDAMYWYRQDPGQGLRLIYYSQIVNDFQKGDIAEGYSVSREKKESFPLTVTSAQKNPTAFYLCASSAAPGQGARGNYGYTFGSGTRLTVV.